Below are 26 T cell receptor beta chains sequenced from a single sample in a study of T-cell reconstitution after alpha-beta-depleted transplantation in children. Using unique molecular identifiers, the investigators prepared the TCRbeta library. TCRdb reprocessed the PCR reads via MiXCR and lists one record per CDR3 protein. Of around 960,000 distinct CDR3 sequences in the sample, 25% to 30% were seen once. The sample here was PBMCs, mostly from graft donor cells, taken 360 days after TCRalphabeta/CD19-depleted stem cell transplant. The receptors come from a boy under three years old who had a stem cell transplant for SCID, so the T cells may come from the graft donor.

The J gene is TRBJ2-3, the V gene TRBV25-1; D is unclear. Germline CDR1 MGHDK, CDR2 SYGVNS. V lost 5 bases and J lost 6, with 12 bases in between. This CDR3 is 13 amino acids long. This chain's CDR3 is CASSQSTEDTQYF. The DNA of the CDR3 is TGTGCCAGCAGTCAAAGCACAGAGGATACGCAGTATTTT.

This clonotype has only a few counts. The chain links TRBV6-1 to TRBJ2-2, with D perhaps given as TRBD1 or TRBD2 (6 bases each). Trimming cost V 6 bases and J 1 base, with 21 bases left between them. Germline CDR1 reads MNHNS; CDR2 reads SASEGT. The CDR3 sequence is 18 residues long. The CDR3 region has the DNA TGTGCCAGCAGCCCCTCGCCGGGGGCAGGGGTGAACACCGGGGAGCTGTTTTTT. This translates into CASSPSPGAGVNTGELFF.

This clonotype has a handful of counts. The CDR3 loop reads CASSLGPRGEVYEQYF. In DNA form, the CDR3 reads TGCGCCAGCAGCTTGGGGCCGAGGGGAGAGGTCTACGAGCAGTACTTC. The rearrangement joins TRBV5-1 to TRBJ2-7, with D possibly called TRBD1 or TRBD2 (5 bases each). This CDR3 contains 16 residues. Looked up from germline, CDR1 is SGHRS and CDR2 is YFSETQ. Trimming cost V 0 bases and J 3 bases, with 16 bases left between them. Based on the CDR3 plus reference TRBV5-1 and TRBJ2-7, the full variable domain is KAGVTQTPRYLIKTRGQQVTLSCSPISGHRSVSWYQQTPGQGLQFLFEYFSETQRNKGNFPGRFSGRQFSNSRSEMNVSTLELGDSALYLCASSLGPRGEVYEQYFGPGTRLTVT.

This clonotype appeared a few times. The CDR3 DNA reads as TGTGCCAGCAGCTTCCTTAGCGGGGGACACCAAGAGACCCAGTACTTC. The encoded protein is CASSFLSGGHQETQYF. The chain combines TRBV5-5 with TRBJ2-5; 9 bases are a match to TRBD2. V gave up 2 bases and J gave up 0 bases; unmatched junction bases: 5. CDR1 and CDR2 (germline): SGHKS, YYEKEE (reference sequence). CDR3 length: 16 amino acids.

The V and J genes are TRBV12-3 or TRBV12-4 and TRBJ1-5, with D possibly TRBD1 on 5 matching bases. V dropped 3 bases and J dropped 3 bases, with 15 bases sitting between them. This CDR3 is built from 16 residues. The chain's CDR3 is CASSLRAGLNNQPQHF. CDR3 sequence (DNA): TGTGCCAGCAGTTTGCGCGCAGGGTTGAACAATCAGCCCCAGCATTTT.

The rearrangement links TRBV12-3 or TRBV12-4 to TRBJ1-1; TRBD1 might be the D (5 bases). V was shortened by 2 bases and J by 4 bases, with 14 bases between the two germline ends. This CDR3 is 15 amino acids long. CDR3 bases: TGTGCCAGCAGTTTAACCAGCGGGACCTCCACTGAAGCTTTCTTT. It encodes CASSLTSGTSTEAFF.

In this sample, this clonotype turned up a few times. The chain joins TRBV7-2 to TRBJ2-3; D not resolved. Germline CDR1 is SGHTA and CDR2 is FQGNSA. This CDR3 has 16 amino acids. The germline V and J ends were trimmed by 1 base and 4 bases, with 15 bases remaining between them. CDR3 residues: CASSLGSAAVADTQYF. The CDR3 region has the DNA TGTGCCAGCAGCTTAGGATCGGCAGCCGTGGCAGATACGCAGTATTTT.

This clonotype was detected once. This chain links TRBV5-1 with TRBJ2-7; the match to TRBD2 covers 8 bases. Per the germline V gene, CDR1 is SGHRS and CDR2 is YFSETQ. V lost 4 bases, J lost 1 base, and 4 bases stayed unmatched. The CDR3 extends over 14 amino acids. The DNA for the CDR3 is TGCGCCAGCAGCCCGGGAGGGACTTCCTACGAGCAGTACTTC. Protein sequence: CASSPGGTSYEQYF.

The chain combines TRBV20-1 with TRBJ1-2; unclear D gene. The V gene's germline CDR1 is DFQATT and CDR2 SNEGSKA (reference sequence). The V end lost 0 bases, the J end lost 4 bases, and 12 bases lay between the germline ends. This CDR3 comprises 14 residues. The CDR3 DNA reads TGCAGTGCTAGAGATTTTAAGGCCGGCTATGGCTACACCTTC. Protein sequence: CSARDFKAGYGYTF.

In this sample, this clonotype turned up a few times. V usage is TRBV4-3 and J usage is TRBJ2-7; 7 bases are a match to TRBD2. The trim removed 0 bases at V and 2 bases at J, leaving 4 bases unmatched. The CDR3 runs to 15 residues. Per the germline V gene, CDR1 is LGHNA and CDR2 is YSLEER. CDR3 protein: CASSQDRGTTYEQYF. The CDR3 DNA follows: TGCGCCAGCAGCCAAGATCGGGGGACTACCTACGAGCAGTACTTC.

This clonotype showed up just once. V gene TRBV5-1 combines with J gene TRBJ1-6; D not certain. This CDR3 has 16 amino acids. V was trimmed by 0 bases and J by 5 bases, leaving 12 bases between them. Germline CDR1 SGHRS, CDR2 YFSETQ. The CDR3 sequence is CASSLGRLQDNSPLHF. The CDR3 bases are TGCGCCAGCAGCTTGGGTAGACTTCAAGATAATTCACCCCTCCACTTT. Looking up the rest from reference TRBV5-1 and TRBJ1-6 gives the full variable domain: KAGVTQTPRYLIKTRGQQVTLSCSPISGHRSVSWYQQTPGQGLQFLFEYFSETQRNKGNFPGRFSGRQFSNSRSEMNVSTLELGDSALYLCASSLGRLQDNSPLHFGNGTRLTVT.

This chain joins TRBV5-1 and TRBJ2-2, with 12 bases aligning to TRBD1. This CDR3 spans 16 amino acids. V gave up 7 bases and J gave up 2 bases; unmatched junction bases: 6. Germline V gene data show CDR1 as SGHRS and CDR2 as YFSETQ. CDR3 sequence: CASRLGQGANTGELFF. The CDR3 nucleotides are TGCGCCAGCCGATTGGGACAGGGGGCCAACACCGGGGAGCTGTTTTTT.

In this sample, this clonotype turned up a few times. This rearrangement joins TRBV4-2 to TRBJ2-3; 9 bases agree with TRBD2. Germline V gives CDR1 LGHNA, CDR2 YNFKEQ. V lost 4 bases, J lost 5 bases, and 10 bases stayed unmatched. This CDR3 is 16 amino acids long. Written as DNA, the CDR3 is TGTGCCAGCAGCCTCCGAGGCGGGGGGGCCGGAGATACGCAGTATTTT. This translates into CASSLRGGGAGDTQYF.

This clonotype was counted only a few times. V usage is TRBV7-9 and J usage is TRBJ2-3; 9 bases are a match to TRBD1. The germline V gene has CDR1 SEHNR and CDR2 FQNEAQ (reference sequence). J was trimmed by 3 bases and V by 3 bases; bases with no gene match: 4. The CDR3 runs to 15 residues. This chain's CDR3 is CASSFRDRETDTQYF. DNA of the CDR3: TGTGCCAGCAGCTTCCGGGACAGGGAGACAGATACGCAGTATTTT. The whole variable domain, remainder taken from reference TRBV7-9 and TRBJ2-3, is DTGVSQNPRHKITKRGQNVTFRCDPISEHNRLYWYRQTLGQGPEFLTYFQNEAQLEKSRLLSDRFSAERPKGSFSTLEIQRTEQGDSAMYLCASSFRDRETDTQYFGPGTRLTVL.

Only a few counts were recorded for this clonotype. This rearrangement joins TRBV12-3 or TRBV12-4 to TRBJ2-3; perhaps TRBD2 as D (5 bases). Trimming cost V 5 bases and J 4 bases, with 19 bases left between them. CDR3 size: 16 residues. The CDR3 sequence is CASSHASYFGSDTQYF. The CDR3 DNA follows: TGTGCCAGCAGTCACGCTAGCTACTTTGGGTCAGATACGCAGTATTTT.

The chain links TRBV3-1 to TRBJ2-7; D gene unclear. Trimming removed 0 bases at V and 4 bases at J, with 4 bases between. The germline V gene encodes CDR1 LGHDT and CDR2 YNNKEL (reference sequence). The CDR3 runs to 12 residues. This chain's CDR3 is CASSQEWYEQYF. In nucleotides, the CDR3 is TGTGCCAGCAGCCAAGAGTGGTACGAGCAGTACTTC.

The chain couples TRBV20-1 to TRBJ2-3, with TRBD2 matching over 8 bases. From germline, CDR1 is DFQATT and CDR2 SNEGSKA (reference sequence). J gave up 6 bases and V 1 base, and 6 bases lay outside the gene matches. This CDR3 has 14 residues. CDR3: CSARGPGGPDTQYF. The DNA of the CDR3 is TGCAGTGCTAGAGGCCCGGGGGGGCCGGATACGCAGTATTTT.

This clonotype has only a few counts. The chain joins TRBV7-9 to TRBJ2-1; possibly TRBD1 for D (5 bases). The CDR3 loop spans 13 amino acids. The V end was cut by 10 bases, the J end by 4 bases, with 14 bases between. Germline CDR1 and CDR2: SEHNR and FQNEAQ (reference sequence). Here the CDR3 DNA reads TGTGCCACTTCAGACAGAATTTACAATGAGCAGTTCTTC. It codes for CATSDRIYNEQFF.

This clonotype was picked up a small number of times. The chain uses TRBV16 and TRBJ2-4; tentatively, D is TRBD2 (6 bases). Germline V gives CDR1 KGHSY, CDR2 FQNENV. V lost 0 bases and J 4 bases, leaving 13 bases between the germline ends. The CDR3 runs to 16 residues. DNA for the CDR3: TGTGCCAGCAGCCAATCCGGAGGGGTGCCAAAAAACATTCAGTACTTC. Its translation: CASSQSGGVPKNIQYF.

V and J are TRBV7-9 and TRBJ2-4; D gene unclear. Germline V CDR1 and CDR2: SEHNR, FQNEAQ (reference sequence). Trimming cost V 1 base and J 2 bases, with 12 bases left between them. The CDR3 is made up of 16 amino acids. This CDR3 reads CASSLGHIGTKNIQYF. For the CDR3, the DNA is TGTGCCAGCAGCTTAGGCCATATAGGGACCAAAAACATTCAGTACTTC.

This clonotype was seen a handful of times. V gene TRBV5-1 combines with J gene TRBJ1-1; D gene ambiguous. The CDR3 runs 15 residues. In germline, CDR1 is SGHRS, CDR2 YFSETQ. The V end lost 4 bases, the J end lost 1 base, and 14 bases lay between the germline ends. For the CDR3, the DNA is TGCGCCAGCAGCCTCGACTCGGGTTGGAACACTGAAGCTTTCTTT. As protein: CASSLDSGWNTEAFF.

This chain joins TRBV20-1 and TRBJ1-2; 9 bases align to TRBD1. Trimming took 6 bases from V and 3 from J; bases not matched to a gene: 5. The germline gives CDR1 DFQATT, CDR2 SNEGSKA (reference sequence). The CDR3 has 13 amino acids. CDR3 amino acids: CSASRDRDYGYTF. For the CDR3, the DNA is TGCAGTGCCAGCCGGGACAGGGACTATGGCTACACCTTC.

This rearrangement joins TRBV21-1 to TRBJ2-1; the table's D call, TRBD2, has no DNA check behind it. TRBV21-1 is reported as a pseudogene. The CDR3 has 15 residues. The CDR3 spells CASSKRTSEVNEQFF. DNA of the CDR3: TGTGCCAGCAGCAAGAGGACTAGCGAGGTAAATGAGCAGTTCTTC.

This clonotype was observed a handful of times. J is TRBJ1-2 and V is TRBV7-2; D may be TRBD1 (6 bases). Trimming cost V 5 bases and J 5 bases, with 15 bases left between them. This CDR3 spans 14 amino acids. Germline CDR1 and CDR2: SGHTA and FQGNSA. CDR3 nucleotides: TGTGCCAGCAGCCCGGACAGTTTCGTGTATGGCTACACCTTC. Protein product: CASSPDSFVYGYTF.

CDR3 nucleotide sequence: TGTGCCAGCAGCCCTAGAGTCGCCAATGAGCAGTTCTTC. This encodes CASSPRVANEQFF. The V call is TRBV7-2, the J call TRBJ2-1; no definite D call. The CDR3 sequence is 13 residues long. V lost 5 bases to trimming and J lost 6 bases, with 11 bases between them. Germline lookup yields CDR1 SGHTA and CDR2 FQGNSA.

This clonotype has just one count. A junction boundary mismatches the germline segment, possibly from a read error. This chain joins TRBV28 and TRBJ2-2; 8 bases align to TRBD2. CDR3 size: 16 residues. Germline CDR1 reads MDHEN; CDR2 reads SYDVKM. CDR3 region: CASSLTSGPNIGELFF. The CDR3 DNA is TGTGCCAGCAGTTTAACTAGCGGACCTAACATCGGGGAGCTGTTTTTT.